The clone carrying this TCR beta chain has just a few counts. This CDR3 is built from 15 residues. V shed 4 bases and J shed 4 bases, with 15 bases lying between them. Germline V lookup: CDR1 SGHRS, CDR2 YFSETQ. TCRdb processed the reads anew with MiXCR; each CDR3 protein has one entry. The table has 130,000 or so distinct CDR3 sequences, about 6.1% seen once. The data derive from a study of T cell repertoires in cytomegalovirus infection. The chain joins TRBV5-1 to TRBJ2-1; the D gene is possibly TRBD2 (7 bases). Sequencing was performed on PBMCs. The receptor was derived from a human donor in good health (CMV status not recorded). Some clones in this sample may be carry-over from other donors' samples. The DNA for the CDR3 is TGCGCCAGCAGCCGGGGGCGGGGGACTTACAATGAGCAGTTCTTC. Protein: CASSRGRGTYNEQFF.